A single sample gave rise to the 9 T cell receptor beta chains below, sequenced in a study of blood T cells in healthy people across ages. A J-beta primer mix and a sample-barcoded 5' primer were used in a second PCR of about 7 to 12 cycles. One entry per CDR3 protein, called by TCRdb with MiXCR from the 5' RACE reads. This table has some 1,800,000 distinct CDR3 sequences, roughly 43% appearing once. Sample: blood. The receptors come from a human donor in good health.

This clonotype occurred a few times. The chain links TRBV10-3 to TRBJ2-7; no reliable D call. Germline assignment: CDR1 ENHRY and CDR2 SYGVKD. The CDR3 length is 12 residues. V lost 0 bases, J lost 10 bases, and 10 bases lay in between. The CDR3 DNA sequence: TGTGCCATCAGTGAGTCAGAAGGCGTTCAGTACTTC. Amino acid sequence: CAISESEGVQYF.

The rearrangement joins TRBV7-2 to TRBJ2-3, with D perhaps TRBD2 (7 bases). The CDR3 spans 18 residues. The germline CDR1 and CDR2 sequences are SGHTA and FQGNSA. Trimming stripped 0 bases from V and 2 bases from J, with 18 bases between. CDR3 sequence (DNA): TGTGCCAGCAGCTTAGCTGGACCTGGGGGGGCTTTCACAGATACGCAGTATTTT. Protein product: CASSLAGPGGAFTDTQYF.

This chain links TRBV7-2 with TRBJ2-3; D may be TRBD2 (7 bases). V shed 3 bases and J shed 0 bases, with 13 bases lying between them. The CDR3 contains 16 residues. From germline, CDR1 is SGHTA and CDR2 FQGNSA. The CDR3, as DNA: TGTGCCAGCAGCTTGCGCGCGGGGGCTAGCACAGATACGCAGTATTTT. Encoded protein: CASSLRAGASTDTQYF.

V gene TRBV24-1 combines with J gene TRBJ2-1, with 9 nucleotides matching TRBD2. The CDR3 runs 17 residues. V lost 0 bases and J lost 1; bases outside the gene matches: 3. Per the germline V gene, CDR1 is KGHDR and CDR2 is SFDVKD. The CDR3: CATSDLQSGGSYNEQFF. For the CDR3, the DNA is TGTGCCACCAGTGATTTGCAGAGCGGGGGGTCCTACAATGAGCAGTTCTTC.

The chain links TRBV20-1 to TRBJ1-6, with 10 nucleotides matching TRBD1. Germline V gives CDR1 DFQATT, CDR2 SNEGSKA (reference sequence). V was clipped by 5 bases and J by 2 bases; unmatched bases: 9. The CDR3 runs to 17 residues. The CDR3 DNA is TGCAGTGCTCGGGGACAGGGGAGAAATCCCTATAATTCACCCCTCCACTTT. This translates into CSARGQGRNPYNSPLHF.

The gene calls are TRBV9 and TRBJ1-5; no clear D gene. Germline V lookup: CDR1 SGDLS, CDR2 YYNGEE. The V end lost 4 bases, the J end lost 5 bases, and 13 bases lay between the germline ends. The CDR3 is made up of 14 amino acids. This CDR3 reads CASSSAWGDQPQHF. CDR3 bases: TGTGCCAGCAGCTCCGCCTGGGGAGATCAGCCCCAGCATTTT.

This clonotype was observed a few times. Written as DNA, the CDR3 is TGTGCCAGCACCCTAGACAGGGTGGGCCCAAATCAGCCCCAGCATTTT. This translates into CASTLDRVGPNQPQHF. The chain has TRBV6-1 and TRBJ1-5; 7 nucleotides agree with TRBD1. The V and J ends lost 7 bases and 4 bases, in that order; junction bases with no gene match: 13. Germline CDR1 is MNHNS and CDR2 is SASEGT. The CDR3 totals 16 residues.

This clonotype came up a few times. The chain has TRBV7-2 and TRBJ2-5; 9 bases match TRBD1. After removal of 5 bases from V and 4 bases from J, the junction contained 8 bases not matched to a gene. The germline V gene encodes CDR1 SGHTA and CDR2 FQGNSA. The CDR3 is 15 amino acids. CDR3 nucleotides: TGTGCCAGCAGCACACCGACAGGGGGGGGAGAGACCCAGTACTTC. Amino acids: CASSTPTGGGETQYF. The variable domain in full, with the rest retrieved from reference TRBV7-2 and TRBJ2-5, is GAGVSQSPSNKVTEKGKDVELRCDPISGHTALYWYRQSLGQGLEFLIYFQGNSAPDKSGLPSDRFSAERTGGSVSTLTIQRTQQEDSAVYLCASSTPTGGGETQYFGPGTRLLVL.

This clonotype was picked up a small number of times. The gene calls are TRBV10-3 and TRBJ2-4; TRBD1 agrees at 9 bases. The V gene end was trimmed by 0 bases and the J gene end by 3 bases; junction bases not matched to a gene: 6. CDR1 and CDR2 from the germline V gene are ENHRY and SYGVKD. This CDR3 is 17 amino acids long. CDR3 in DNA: TGTGCCATCAGTGAGTCGGGGACAGGGCGAGGCAAAAACATTCAGTACTTC. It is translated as CAISESGTGRGKNIQYF.